This T cell receptor beta chain stems from a study of monozygotic twins with cystic fibrosis (dated by TCRdb to about 2021). At the level of the whole study: Barcoded libraries were prepared from roughly 3.3 micrograms of fragmented DNA with approximately 16 PCR cycles. The study compared TCR beta repertoires within and between 16 monozygotic twin pairs with cystic fibrosis to assess genetic influence on V and J gene usage. The cohort included ten female and six male twin pairs, mostly children and adolescents, aged about 2.0 to 36.4 years with a median of about 8.2 years. Twins were ranked among 1,000 to 1,300 cohort participants for weight-for-height and FEVPerc (FEV1 disease centile) at the day of blood sampling. Data for three of the twin pairs had previously been reported in another context.

The twin pairs came from the European Cystic Fibrosis Twin and Sibling Study Cohort, which recruited patients from 150 or so CF clinics across 14 European countries. Both zygosity and CFTR genotype were checked in-house, and zygosity was tested with multiplex PCR across nine short tandem repeat loci. Peripheral blood was sampled from each twin, and clinical parameters were recorded on the day of blood sampling. Phenol/chloroform extraction was used to isolate genomic DNA from peripheral blood cells, and the DNA was then kept in TE buffer at 4 degrees C. Comment on this clone: Its antigen is currently not known. One base away there is no much larger clone; base qualities are not given.

V and J are truncated by 2 bases and 4 bases respectively, leaving an intervening sequence of 15 bases. Counted from cysteine to phenylalanine, this CDR3 has 15 amino acids. The CDR3 DNA has 45 bases and is translated from base 1. CDR1 SGHRS and CDR2 YFSETQ were looked up in the germline V gene. TCR beta CDR3 regions were amplified by multiplex PCR using the immunoSEQ immune profiling system, following the manufacturer's instructions. An Illumina NextSeq system was used for sequencing. The paper's data handling went like this. Sequence data were processed on the immunoSEQ Analyzer platform, and clonality was calculated as the square root of Simpson's index of productive rearrangements. Jensen-Shannon distance served as the measure of similarity in V and J usage, while OLGA was used to compute CDR3 generation probabilities. The researchers looked up shared CDR3 sequences in the immuneACCESS database (August 2020) and in VDJdb (December 2020). TCRdb took over this immuneACCESS table, retaining in-frame rearrangements with V and J assigned. Such tables are incomplete; in checked studies, under half of the missing clones stem from an unresolved V gene, and the remainder is unexplained. V, J and clone size reflect that table, while D and trimming were determined from the DNA. The sample table lists 32,000 or so clones, roughly 90% of them with a count of one. Roughly 0.9% of the sample lies in the top ten.

Study-wide findings and limitations: The cohort was small, and the number of shared CDR3s showed no association with age, concordance or disease severity. Sharing of nucleotide-identical clonotypes was significantly greater within monozygotic CF twin pairs than between unrelated CF individuals (P = 0.000026, Mann-Whitney). The greatest similarity to the co-twin was observed for V gene usage in 13 of 16 pairs and for J usage in 8 of 16 pairs, which suggested genetic constraints. Simpson clonality was generally low (median about 0.0087), which suggests a naive-dominated repertoire, and clonality was higher in the most severely affected patients.

The clonotype was recovered from a girl aged 2-15 years with cystic fibrosis. This chain joins TRBV5-1 to TRBJ2-5, with a tentative D gene TRBD2 over 6 matching bases. Sequencing was done on a sample of blood. This receptor has the CDR3 CASSFGGATVETQYF. At the DNA level, the sequence is TGCGCCAGCAGCTTCGGGGGAGCGACGGTAGAGACCCAGTACTTC.